A selection of T cell receptor beta chains follows, all from one sample in a study of blood T cell repertoires in COVID-19. Measured with immunoSEQ multiplex PCR; TCRdb has only the in-frame clones, and not every one. Here the sample spans roughly 670,000 clones, about 90% being singletons. Sequenced material: peripheral blood. These receptors originate from a woman aged 18-29 years with acute or convalescent COVID-19. CDR3s include the opening cysteine and the closing phenylalanine or tryptophan. A D gene is named only where the DNA matches it firmly. Clone size is shown for a subset of rows, as once, few, many or a class of expanded clone.

CDR3 length,D gene,clone size,J gene,V gene,CDR3 protein,CDR3 DNA
14,TRBD2,.,TRBJ2-1,TRBV7-9,CASSSGTSGDEQFF,TGTGCCAGCAGCTCCGGGACTAGCGGGGATGAGCAGTTCTTC
13,.,.,TRBJ1-1,TRBV30,CAWSGQVLGGAFF,TGTGCCTGGAGTGGACAGGTCCTCGGGGGGGCTTTCTTT
14,.,.,TRBJ1-3,TRBV19,CASSVAGFGNTIYF,TGTGCCAGTAGTGTGGCAGGTTTTGGAAACACCATATATTTT
15,.,.,TRBJ1-2,TRBV12-5,CASGLVGGVAYGYTF,TGTGCTAGTGGTTTGGTGGGGGGGGTAGCCTATGGCTACACCTTC
13,.,.,TRBJ2-1,TRBV9,CASSVGDSNEQFF,TGTGCCAGCAGCGTAGGAGATAGCAATGAGCAGTTCTTC
17,TRBD1,.,TRBJ1-2,TRBV6-1,CASSKGQGDITGYGYTF,TGTGCCAGCAGTAAAGGACAGGGAGATATTACGGGCTATGGCTACACCTTC
15,TRBD2,.,TRBJ2-1,TRBV27,CASSYLGLAGDEQFF,TGTGCCAGCAGTTACCTGGGACTAGCGGGGGATGAGCAGTTCTTC
13,TRBD1,.,TRBJ2-7,TRBV29-1,CSVTRDRAGEQYF,TGCAGCGTGACTCGGGACAGGGCGGGCGAGCAGTACTTC
15,.,.,TRBJ1-1,TRBV6-4,CASSERGGENTEAFF,TGTGCCAGCTCCGAACGGGGGGGCGAGAACACTGAAGCTTTCTTT
16,.,.,TRBJ2-3,TRBV9,CASSALGAPGSDTQYF,TGTGCCAGCAGCGCTCTGGGTGCCCCGGGGTCAGATACGCAGTATTTT
11,.,.,TRBJ1-2,TRBV6-5,CASSPGEGYTF,TGTGCCAGCAGTCCCGGGGAAGGCTACACCTTC
15,.,.,TRBJ2-7,TRBV5-1,CASSSVGTRAYEQYF,TGCGCCAGCAGCTCAGTGGGAACTAGAGCCTACGAGCAGTACTTC
13,.,.,TRBJ2-5,TRBV6-5,CASIPRTDETQYF,TGTGCCAGCATCCCCCGGACAGACGAGACCCAGTACTTC
16,.,.,TRBJ1-4,TRBV3-1/TRBV3-2,CASSQSGSQGNEKLFF,TGTGCCAGCAGCCAGTCGGGGTCCCAAGGTAATGAAAAACTGTTTTTT
14,TRBD1,.,TRBJ1-3,TRBV6-5,CASYDRVSGNTIYF,TGTGCCAGCTACGACAGGGTTTCTGGAAACACCATATATTTT
16,.,.,TRBJ1-6,TRBV6-1,CASSEALQGWNSPLHF,TGTGCCAGCAGTGAAGCGCTTCAGGGGTGGAATTCACCCCTCCACTTT
11,TRBD1,.,TRBJ1-2,TRBV28,CASQGVYGYTF,TGTGCCTCCCAGGGGGTGTATGGCTACACCTTC
17,.,.,TRBJ1-3,TRBV19,CASTALGQALSGNTIYF,TGTGCCAGTACTGCGCTGGGGCAGGCACTCTCTGGAAACACCATATATTTT
15,.,once,TRBJ1-1,TRBV6-1,CASSEPPRQSTEAFF,TGTGCCAGCAGTGAACCCCCTCGACAGAGCACTGAAGCTTTCTTT
14,.,.,TRBJ2-7,TRBV30,CAWDTGLYPYEQYF,TGTGCCTGGGATACAGGTTTATACCCCTACGAGCAGTACTTC
17,.,.,TRBJ1-2,TRBV21-1,CASCFRDRDPSNYGYTF,TGTGCCAGCTGCTTCCGGGACAGGGACCCCAGTAACTATGGCTACACCTTC
16,.,.,TRBJ1-3,TRBV19,CASSINIGSSGNTIYF,TGTGCCAGTAGTATAAATATTGGTAGCTCTGGAAACACCATATATTTT
17,.,.,TRBJ1-6,TRBV4-3,CASSQGADRSYNSPLHF,TGCGCCAGCAGCCAAGGGGCAGACCGCTCCTATAATTCACCCCTCCACTTT
15,TRBD1,.,TRBJ1-2,TRBV11-2,CASSALQGGNYGYTF,TGTGCCAGCAGCGCACTACAGGGGGGGAACTATGGCTACACCTTC
13,TRBD1,.,TRBJ1-2,TRBV7-8,CASSFDRAAGYTF,TGTGCCAGCAGCTTTGACAGGGCGGCTGGCTACACCTTC
13,TRBD1,.,TRBJ1-2,TRBV6-2/TRBV6-3,CASSLQGSSGYTF,TGTGCCAGCAGTCTACAGGGGTCGAGTGGCTACACCTTC
17,TRBD1,few,TRBJ1-2,TRBV7-9,CASSQSDGTGGDYGYTF,TGTGCCAGCAGCCAAAGTGACGGGACAGGGGGCGACTATGGCTACACCTTC
14,.,.,TRBJ1-5,TRBV18,CASSPFRLDQPQHF,TGTGCCAGCTCACCATTTAGATTGGATCAGCCCCAGCATTTT
14,TRBD2,.,TRBJ2-3,TRBV5-1,CASSLQRGADTQYF,TGCGCCAGCAGCTTGCAGCGGGGGGCCGATACGCAGTATTTT
18,TRBD1,.,TRBJ1-1,TRBV28,CASSDPPGQGARDTEAFF,TGTGCCAGCAGCGACCCTCCGGGACAGGGGGCTAGAGACACTGAAGCTTTCTTT
16,TRBD1,.,TRBJ2-7,TRBV7-2,CASSLAPGGPHYEQYF,TGTGCCAGCAGCTTAGCCCCAGGGGGCCCTCACTACGAGCAGTACTTC
14,.,.,TRBJ2-2,TRBV6-2/TRBV6-3,CASSFYFGTGELFF,TGTGCCAGCAGTTTCTATTTCGGGACCGGGGAGCTGTTTTTT
14,.,.,TRBJ1-3,TRBV6-5,CASKRRDGGNTIYF,TGTGCCAGCAAAAGGAGGGACGGGGGAAACACCATATATTTT
14,TRBD1,.,TRBJ1-1,TRBV7-2,CASSLETGANEAFF,TGTGCCAGCAGCTTAGAAACAGGGGCAAATGAAGCTTTCTTT
14,TRBD1,.,TRBJ1-2,TRBV23-1,CASSQPTGYYGYTF,TGCGCCAGCAGTCAACCGACAGGGTACTATGGCTACACCTTC
15,.,.,TRBJ2-1,TRBV11-2,CASSLDRTHTGQKFF,TGTGCCAGCAGCTTAGATCGGACCCACACAGGGCAAAAGTTCTTC
12,.,.,TRBJ1-2,TRBV6-5,CASTQQGYGYTF,TGTGCCAGCACACAACAGGGTTATGGCTACACCTTC
15,.,.,TRBJ1-2,TRBV2,CASRKTGEDPLGYTF,TGTGCCAGCAGGAAAACCGGGGAAGATCCGCTTGGCTACACCTTC
14,.,once,TRBJ1-4,TRBV29-1,CSVVSGASNEKLFF,TGCAGCGTTGTTTCAGGGGCTAGTAATGAAAAACTGTTTTTT
15,TRBD1,.,TRBJ2-1,TRBV12-5,CASGPPGQGLDEQFF,TGTGCTAGTGGGCCCCCGGGACAGGGCCTCGATGAGCAGTTCTTC
16,.,.,TRBJ1-1,TRBV5-1,CASSLGQGSLNTEAFF,TGCGCCAGCAGCTTGGGGCAGGGCAGCCTAAACACTGAAGCTTTCTTT
15,TRBD1,.,TRBJ1-5,TRBV19,CASTRDRGRDQPQHF,TGTGCCAGTACCAGGGACAGGGGGCGCGATCAGCCCCAGCATTTT
13,.,once,TRBJ2-7,TRBV14,CASSQQGPYEQYF,TGTGCCAGCAGCCAACAGGGTCCCTACGAGCAGTACTTC
16,TRBD2,.,TRBJ2-3,TRBV3-1/TRBV3-2,CASSQLGLAASDTQYF,TGTGCCAGCAGCCAATTGGGACTAGCGGCTTCAGATACGCAGTATTTT
13,.,.,TRBJ2-1,TRBV6-1,CASSEPDYNEQFF,TGTGCCAGCAGTGAACCAGACTACAATGAGCAGTTCTTC
17,TRBD2,.,TRBJ2-2,TRBV7-9,CASSLLSGTSGARELFF,TGTGCCAGCAGCCTCCTATCCGGGACTAGCGGGGCCCGGGAGCTGTTTTTT
12,.,.,TRBJ2-3,TRBV30,CAHDGGTDTQYF,TGTGCCCATGACGGGGGCACAGATACGCAGTATTTT
17,TRBD1,.,TRBJ2-1,TRBV5-5,CASSVGGTASSYNEQFF,TGTGCCAGCAGCGTAGGTGGGACAGCGAGCTCCTACAATGAGCAGTTCTTC
16,.,.,TRBJ2-7,TRBV11-2,CASSLVLGQAHYEQYF,TGTGCCAGCAGCTTGGTATTGGGGCAGGCCCACTACGAGCAGTACTTC
15,TRBD1,.,TRBJ1-4,TRBV5-5,CASSLGDRVVEKLFF,TGTGCCAGCAGCTTGGGGGACAGGGTGGTTGAAAAACTGTTTTTT
14,.,.,TRBJ2-7,TRBV2,CASSEWGSSYEQYF,TGTGCCAGCAGTGAATGGGGCAGCTCCTACGAGCAGTACTTC
19,TRBD2,.,TRBJ2-3,TRBV2,CASSDPTRGGPVGTDTQYF,TGTGCCAGCAGTGACCCCACACGGGGGGGCCCGGTCGGCACAGATACGCAGTATTTT
15,.,.,TRBJ2-1,TRBV25-1,CASSTSTPNGNEQFF,TGTGCCAGCAGTACCTCCACCCCGAACGGCAATGAGCAGTTCTTC
15,TRBD1,.,TRBJ1-2,TRBV5-6,CASSLERQGGYGYTF,TGTGCCAGCAGCCTAGAGAGACAGGGGGGGTATGGCTACACCTTC
16,.,.,TRBJ1-5,TRBV19,CATCRTGDYSNQPQHF,TGTGCCACCTGCCGGACGGGGGACTATAGCAATCAGCCCCAGCATTTT
13,.,.,TRBJ1-1,TRBV12-3/TRBV12-4,CASSSRGGTEAFF,TGTGCCAGCAGTTCCCGGGGAGGGACTGAAGCTTTCTTT